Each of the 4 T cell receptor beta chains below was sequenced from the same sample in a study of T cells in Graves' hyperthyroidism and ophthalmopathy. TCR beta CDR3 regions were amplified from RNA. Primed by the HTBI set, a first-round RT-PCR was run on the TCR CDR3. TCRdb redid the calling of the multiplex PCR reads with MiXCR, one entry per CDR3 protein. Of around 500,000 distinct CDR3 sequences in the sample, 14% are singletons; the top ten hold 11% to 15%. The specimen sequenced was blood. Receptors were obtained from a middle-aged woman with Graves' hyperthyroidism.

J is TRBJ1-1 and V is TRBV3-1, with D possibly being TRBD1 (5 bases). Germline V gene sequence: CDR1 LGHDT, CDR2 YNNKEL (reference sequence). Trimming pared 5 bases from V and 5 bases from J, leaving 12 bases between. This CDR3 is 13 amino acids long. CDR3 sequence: CASSTGGTTEAFF. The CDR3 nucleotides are TGTGCCAGCAGCACCGGGGGGACGACTGAAGCTTTCTTT.

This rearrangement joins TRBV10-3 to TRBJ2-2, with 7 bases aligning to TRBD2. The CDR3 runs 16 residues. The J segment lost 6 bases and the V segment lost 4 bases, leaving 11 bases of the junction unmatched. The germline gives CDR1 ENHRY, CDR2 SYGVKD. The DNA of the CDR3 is TGTGCCATCAGTGCCCGGGGTAGCGGGTCCTCCGGGGAGCTGTTTTTT. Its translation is CAISARGSGSSGELFF.

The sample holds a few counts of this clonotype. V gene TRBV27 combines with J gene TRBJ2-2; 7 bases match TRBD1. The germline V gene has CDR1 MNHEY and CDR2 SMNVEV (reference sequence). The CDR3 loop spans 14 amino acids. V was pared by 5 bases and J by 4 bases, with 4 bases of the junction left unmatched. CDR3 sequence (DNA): TGTGCCAGCAGTAACGCAGGGGGCACCGGGGAGCTGTTTTTT. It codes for CASSNAGGTGELFF.

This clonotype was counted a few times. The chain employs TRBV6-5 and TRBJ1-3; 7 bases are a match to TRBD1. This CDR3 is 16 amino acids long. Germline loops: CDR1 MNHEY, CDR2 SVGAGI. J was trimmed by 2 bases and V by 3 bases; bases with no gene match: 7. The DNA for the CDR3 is TGTGCCAGCAGTTATTTTTCCAGGGGGACTGGAAACACCATATATTTT. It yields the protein CASSYFSRGTGNTIYF.